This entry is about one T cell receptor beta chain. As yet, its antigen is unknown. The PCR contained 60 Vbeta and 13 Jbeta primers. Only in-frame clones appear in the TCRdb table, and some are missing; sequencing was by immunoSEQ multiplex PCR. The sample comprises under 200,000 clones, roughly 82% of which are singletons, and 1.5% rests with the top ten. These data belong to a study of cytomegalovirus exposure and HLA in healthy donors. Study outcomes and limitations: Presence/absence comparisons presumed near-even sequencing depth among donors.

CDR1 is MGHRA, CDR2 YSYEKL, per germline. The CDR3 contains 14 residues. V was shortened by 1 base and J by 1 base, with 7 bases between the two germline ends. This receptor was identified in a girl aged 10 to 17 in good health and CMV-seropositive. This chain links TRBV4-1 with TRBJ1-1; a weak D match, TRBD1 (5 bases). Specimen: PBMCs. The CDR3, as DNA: TGCGCCAGCAGCCAAGTCGGGGGGAACACTGAAGCTTTCTTT. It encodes CASSQVGGNTEAFF.